This TCR beta chain emerged from a study of beta chain features in type 1 diabetes. Study information: Across every sample, 100 million to 130 million sorted cells were examined in total. Study-level results: High TCR expression in some cells could lead to their over-representation in cDNA sequencing. Individuals with type 1 diabetes displayed fewer insertions and more deletions at VDJ junctions.

Deletions cut 2 bases from V and 5 bases from J, with 3 bases between. The germline V gene encodes CDR1 MNHEY and CDR2 SVGAGI. The CDR3 contains 12 residues. The sample holds a few counts of this clone. No antigen is known for it. Purity exceeded 95% in all sorted populations. Isolated RNA was reverse transcribed in full, so expressed TCRB transcripts were sequenced. TCRdb's table, derived via immunoSEQ multiplex PCR, lists solely in-frame clones and lacks some. The table includes 390,000 or so clones, around 13% detected once. The rearrangement links TRBV6-5 to TRBJ2-2; D is unresolved. The source is a man aged 25-40 years in good health. The sequencing sample was made of naive CD4+ T cells from blood. The CDR3 nucleotides read TGTGCCAGCAGTTACGGGACCGGGGAGCTGTTTTTT. As protein: CASSYGTGELFF.